One sample yielded the 4 T cell receptor beta chains listed below, sequenced in a study of CD8 T cells in ankylosing spondylitis (dated by TCRdb to 2015 to 2018). No antigen has been identified for these receptors. The study at large found these results: A TCR beta motif of roughly 8 highly homologous amino acid variants appeared characteristic of blood from ankylosing spondylitis patients.

The method behind the library was 5' RACE. Data came from an Illumina HiSeq 2500. TCRdb cleaned the public reads at Q25 with fastp, built clones with MiXCR and kept in-frame beta chains. Rows matching on CDR3 protein sequence are summarized as one entry with the most common DNA and genes. The sample table records under 950,000 distinct CDR3 sequences; under 20% of these occur just once. Jointly, the top ten make up around 19% of the sample. Sequencing was done on a sample of blood, either unsorted or a sorted T cell fraction (not recorded which). The receptors come from a male donor with ankylosing spondylitis.

This clonotype was counted many times. This chain links TRBV29-1 with TRBJ2-5; D is unresolved. CDR1 SQVTM and CDR2 ANQGSEA come from the germline V gene. This CDR3 has 12 amino acids. V lost 3 bases and J 5 bases, leaving 10 bases between the germline ends. The CDR3 sequence: CSVDVLGETQYF. The CDR3 region has the DNA TGCAGCGTTGATGTGCTAGGGGAGACCCAGTACTTC.

The chain uses TRBV12-3 or TRBV12-4 and TRBJ1-4, with TRBD1 matching 7 bases. The V segment lost 3 bases and the J segment 4 bases; nucleotides outside the gene matches: 2. The CDR3 runs to 14 residues. The CDR3 DNA sequence: TGTGCCAGCAGTTTGGGACAGATTAATGAAAAACTGTTTTTT. Its protein is CASSLGQINEKLFF.

This clonotype was counted only a few times. The chain uses TRBV11-2 and TRBJ2-1; a weak D match, TRBD2 (5 bases). Trimming took 1 base from V and 8 from J, leaving 9 bases between them. This CDR3 has 13 residues. Germline V gene lookup returns CDR1 SGHAT and CDR2 FQNNGV. The CDR3 region is CASSLVGSDEQFF. The CDR3 region has the DNA TGTGCCAGCAGCTTAGTGGGTAGCGATGAGCAGTTCTTC.

This clonotype was picked up a small number of times. This chain joins TRBV12-3 or TRBV12-4 and TRBJ2-5, with D maybe TRBD1 (6 bases). V dropped 6 bases and J dropped 5 bases, with 13 bases sitting between them. The CDR3 length is 13 residues. CDR3: CASSFGQFETQYF. CDR3 nucleotide sequence: TGTGCCAGCAGCTTTGGACAGTTCGAGACCCAGTACTTC.